These T cell receptor beta chains were read from a single sample in a study of OX40 agonist ivuxolimab in advanced cancers. Produced via immunoSEQ multiplex PCR; TCRdb's table is partial and in-frame only. Of about 32,000 clones listed, about 93% are singletons. The starting material was CD4+ or CD8+ T cells sorted from blood, obtained in a trial of the OX40 agonist ivuxolimab. All receptors come from an adult with an advanced solid tumor such as melanoma, head and neck, liver or kidney cancer. The CDR3 runs from the conserved cysteine through the conserved F or W. Each record gives: D gene, clone size, J gene, V gene, CDR3 protein, CDR3 DNA. D genes are given only for firm matches. Clone size appears in some rows only: once, few, many, or a class for an expanded clone.

D gene: -
clone size: -
J gene: TRBJ1-2
V gene: TRBV9
CDR3 protein: CASSLREGIAGYTF
CDR3 DNA: TGTGCCAGCAGCCTCCGGGAGGGAATAGCTGGCTACACCTTC

D gene: TRBD1
clone size: -
J gene: TRBJ2-7
V gene: TRBV27
CDR3 protein: CASSIGTGPSYEQYF
CDR3 DNA: TGTGCCAGCAGTATCGGGACAGGGCCCTCCTACGAGCAGTACTTC

D gene: TRBD2
clone size: -
J gene: TRBJ2-3
V gene: TRBV27
CDR3 protein: CASSTQRGGPTDTQYF
CDR3 DNA: TGTGCCAGCAGTACTCAGCGGGGGGGCCCCACAGATACGCAGTATTTT

D gene: -
clone size: -
J gene: TRBJ1-4
V gene: TRBV19
CDR3 protein: CASSLLQGYATNEKLFF
CDR3 DNA: TGTGCCAGTAGCCTCTTACAGGGATATGCAACTAATGAAAAACTGTTTTTT

D gene: -
clone size: -
J gene: TRBJ2-7
V gene: TRBV2
CDR3 protein: CASSEGLITYEQYF
CDR3 DNA: TGTGCCAGCAGTGAAGGACTGATTACCTACGAGCAGTACTTC

D gene: -
clone size: -
J gene: TRBJ2-3
V gene: TRBV28
CDR3 protein: CASSLYLEGVSTDTQYF
CDR3 DNA: TGTGCCAGCAGTTTATACCTCGAAGGAGTTAGCACAGATACGCAGTATTTT

D gene: -
clone size: -
J gene: TRBJ2-2
V gene: TRBV7-6
CDR3 protein: CASSAPGPGELFF
CDR3 DNA: TGTGCCAGCAGCGCTCCAGGGCCCGGGGAGCTGTTTTTT

D gene: TRBD2
clone size: -
J gene: TRBJ2-7
V gene: TRBV6-6
CDR3 protein: CASSLTSGRHEQYF
CDR3 DNA: TGTGCCAGCAGTTTGACTAGCGGGAGGCACGAGCAGTACTTC

D gene: -
clone size: few
J gene: TRBJ2-1
V gene: TRBV12-5
CDR3 protein: CASGLVDGTSSYNEQFF
CDR3 DNA: TGTGCTAGTGGTTTGGTAGACGGAACGAGCTCCTACAATGAGCAGTTCTTC

D gene: -
clone size: -
J gene: TRBJ1-1
V gene: TRBV28
CDR3 protein: CASSIRRADTEAFF
CDR3 DNA: TGTGCCAGCAGTATCCGCAGGGCAGACACTGAAGCTTTCTTT

D gene: TRBD2
clone size: -
J gene: TRBJ2-3
V gene: TRBV11-2
CDR3 protein: CASSASGTSGGRDTDTQYF
CDR3 DNA: TGTGCCAGCAGCGCCTCCGGGACTAGCGGGGGGCGGGACACAGATACGCAGTATTTT

D gene: TRBD2
clone size: -
J gene: TRBJ2-7
V gene: TRBV7-2
CDR3 protein: CASSPSGSPYEQYF
CDR3 DNA: TGTGCCAGCAGCCCTAGCGGGAGTCCCTACGAGCAGTACTTC

D gene: -
clone size: -
J gene: TRBJ2-7
V gene: TRBV19
CDR3 protein: CASSILAASEQYF
CDR3 DNA: TGTGCCAGTAGTATCCTAGCAGCCAGCGAGCAGTACTTC

D gene: -
clone size: -
J gene: TRBJ1-2
V gene: TRBV11-2
CDR3 protein: CASSAPPGFRNYGYTF
CDR3 DNA: TGTGCCAGCAGCGCTCCGCCAGGGTTTCGTAACTATGGCTACACCTTC

D gene: -
clone size: -
J gene: TRBJ2-2
V gene: TRBV27
CDR3 protein: CASSFSWGESSGELFF
CDR3 DNA: TGTGCCAGCAGTTTTAGTTGGGGGGAGAGTTCCGGGGAGCTGTTTTTT

D gene: TRBD2
clone size: -
J gene: TRBJ2-1
V gene: TRBV7-3
CDR3 protein: CASSQIGEGVANEQFF
CDR3 DNA: TGTGCCAGCAGCCAAATAGGGGAGGGAGTTGCAAATGAGCAGTTCTTC

D gene: -
clone size: -
J gene: TRBJ2-6
V gene: TRBV9
CDR3 protein: CASSGQSSGANVLTF
CDR3 DNA: TGTGCCAGCAGCGGGCAAAGCTCTGGGGCCAACGTCCTGACTTTC

D gene: -
clone size: -
J gene: TRBJ1-1
V gene: TRBV6-4
CDR3 protein: CASSDVQSGEAFF
CDR3 DNA: TGTGCCAGCAGTGACGTCCAGTCCGGCGAAGCTTTCTTT

D gene: TRBD2
clone size: -
J gene: TRBJ2-5
V gene: TRBV4-1
CDR3 protein: CASSLLAGEETQYF
CDR3 DNA: TGCGCCAGCAGCCTTTTAGCGGGGGAAGAGACCCAGTACTTC

D gene: TRBD2
clone size: -
J gene: TRBJ2-1
V gene: TRBV7-9
CDR3 protein: CASSFDELAESYNEQFF
CDR3 DNA: TGTGCCAGCAGCTTCGACGAACTAGCGGAGTCCTACAATGAGCAGTTCTTC

D gene: -
clone size: -
J gene: TRBJ2-5
V gene: TRBV14
CDR3 protein: CASSQEGRVKTQYF
CDR3 DNA: TGTGCCAGCAGCCAAGAGGGTCGGGTGAAAACCCAGTACTTC

D gene: TRBD2
clone size: -
J gene: TRBJ2-7
V gene: TRBV10-3
CDR3 protein: CAISAPFSSGALSYEQYF
CDR3 DNA: TGTGCCATCAGTGCTCCTTTTTCCAGCGGGGCACTCTCCTACGAGCAGTACTTC

D gene: TRBD1
clone size: -
J gene: TRBJ1-2
V gene: TRBV9
CDR3 protein: CASSVVGGRDGYTF
CDR3 DNA: TGTGCCAGCAGCGTAGTAGGGGGCAGGGATGGCTACACCTTC

D gene: -
clone size: -
J gene: TRBJ1-1
V gene: TRBV7-9
CDR3 protein: CASSLAGINTEAFF
CDR3 DNA: TGTGCCAGCAGCTTAGCAGGGATAAACACTGAAGCTTTCTTT

D gene: -
clone size: -
J gene: TRBJ2-1
V gene: TRBV29-1
CDR3 protein: CSVDRGASSYNEQFF
CDR3 DNA: TGCAGCGTTGATAGGGGCGCAAGCTCCTACAATGAGCAGTTCTTC

D gene: -
clone size: -
J gene: TRBJ1-3
V gene: TRBV4-1
CDR3 protein: CASSQSTGGGDPRNTIYF
CDR3 DNA: TGCGCCAGCAGCCAATCCACGGGGGGAGGAGATCCGAGGAACACCATATATTTT

D gene: -
clone size: -
J gene: TRBJ2-1
V gene: TRBV5-4
CDR3 protein: CASSLAGTKDEQFF
CDR3 DNA: TGTGCCAGCAGCTTGGCGGGAACGAAAGATGAGCAGTTCTTC

D gene: TRBD1
clone size: -
J gene: TRBJ2-3
V gene: TRBV27
CDR3 protein: CASTQLGQGGTDTQYF
CDR3 DNA: TGTGCCAGCACCCAACTTGGACAGGGCGGCACAGATACGCAGTATTTT

D gene: -
clone size: -
J gene: TRBJ2-5
V gene: TRBV19
CDR3 protein: CASSTSNISTNWRRAQETQYF
CDR3 DNA: TGTGCCAGTAGTACCAGTAATATCTCGACAAACTGGCGTCGGGCCCAAGAGACCCAGTACTTC

D gene: -
clone size: -
J gene: TRBJ1-1
V gene: TRBV19
CDR3 protein: CASSQGWTEAFF
CDR3 DNA: TGTGCCAGTAGCCAAGGGTGGACTGAAGCTTTCTTT

D gene: -
clone size: -
J gene: TRBJ2-1
V gene: TRBV7-9
CDR3 protein: CASSYRGLEEFF
CDR3 DNA: TGTGCCAGCAGCTACCGAGGGTTAGAGGAGTTCTTC

D gene: -
clone size: -
J gene: TRBJ1-2
V gene: TRBV15
CDR3 protein: CATSRDSGSWYGYTF
CDR3 DNA: TGTGCCACCAGCAGAGATTCGGGGAGTTGGTATGGCTACACCTTC

D gene: TRBD2
clone size: few
J gene: TRBJ2-7
V gene: TRBV4-1
CDR3 protein: CASSQVGGNEQYF
CDR3 DNA: TGCGCCAGCAGCCAAGTCGGGGGGAACGAGCAGTACTTC

D gene: TRBD1
clone size: -
J gene: TRBJ1-6
V gene: TRBV15
CDR3 protein: CATSRPLGQGKYWGNSPLHF
CDR3 DNA: TGTGCCACCAGCAGGCCCCTAGGACAGGGAAAGTACTGGGGTAATTCACCCCTCCACTTT

D gene: TRBD2
clone size: -
J gene: TRBJ2-5
V gene: TRBV9
CDR3 protein: CASSVGGRAFQETQYF
CDR3 DNA: TGTGCCAGCAGCGTAGGAGGGAGGGCCTTCCAAGAGACCCAGTACTTC

D gene: -
clone size: -
J gene: TRBJ2-3
V gene: TRBV19
CDR3 protein: CASSTDLIRQDVTDTQYF
CDR3 DNA: TGTGCCAGTAGTACCGATCTGATCAGACAGGATGTTACAGATACGCAGTATTTT

D gene: -
clone size: -
J gene: TRBJ2-7
V gene: TRBV21-1
CDR3 protein: CASKLAGGPVEAEQYF
CDR3 DNA: TGTGCCAGCAAGTTAGCGGGAGGGCCCGTGGAGGCCGAGCAGTACTTC

D gene: -
clone size: -
J gene: TRBJ2-7
V gene: TRBV7-9
CDR3 protein: CASSSGRTDSYEQYF
CDR3 DNA: TGTGCCAGCAGCTCGGGACGGACAGACTCCTACGAGCAGTACTTC

D gene: -
clone size: -
J gene: TRBJ1-5
V gene: TRBV2
CDR3 protein: CASSTFVGVTQPQHF
CDR3 DNA: TGTGCCAGCAGCACCTTCGTCGGGGTGACCCAGCCCCAGCATTTT

D gene: -
clone size: -
J gene: TRBJ2-7
V gene: TRBV5-5
CDR3 protein: CASSRNSRGPHYEQYF
CDR3 DNA: TGTGCCAGCAGCCGAAACTCCAGGGGCCCTCACTACGAGCAGTACTTC

D gene: TRBD1
clone size: -
J gene: TRBJ1-2
V gene: TRBV9
CDR3 protein: CASSVGVTGGDYGYTF
CDR3 DNA: TGTGCCAGCAGCGTAGGGGTGACAGGGGGCGACTATGGCTACACCTTC

D gene: -
clone size: -
J gene: TRBJ1-5
V gene: TRBV28
CDR3 protein: CASFQGNQPQHF
CDR3 DNA: TGTGCCAGCTTCCAGGGTAATCAGCCCCAGCATTTT

D gene: TRBD2
clone size: -
J gene: TRBJ2-1
V gene: TRBV4-3
CDR3 protein: CASSSELAGGQNEQFF
CDR3 DNA: TGCGCCAGCAGCTCGGAACTAGCGGGAGGACAAAATGAGCAGTTCTTC

D gene: -
clone size: once
J gene: TRBJ1-1
V gene: TRBV5-1
CDR3 protein: CASSFTGAEAFF
CDR3 DNA: TGCGCCAGCAGCTTCACAGGCGCTGAAGCTTTCTTT

D gene: TRBD2
clone size: -
J gene: TRBJ2-1
V gene: TRBV4-1
CDR3 protein: CASSHPQAGGRVFNEQFF
CDR3 DNA: TGCGCCAGCAGCCATCCCCAAGCGGGGGGCCGCGTGTTCAATGAGCAGTTCTTC

D gene: -
clone size: -
J gene: TRBJ1-5
V gene: TRBV5-1
CDR3 protein: CASSGGQLGQPQHF
CDR3 DNA: TGCGCCAGCAGCGGAGGACAACTGGGCCAGCCCCAGCATTTT

D gene: -
clone size: -
J gene: TRBJ2-7
V gene: TRBV6-5
CDR3 protein: CASSYSQGGTEQYF
CDR3 DNA: TGTGCCAGCAGTTACTCCCAGGGCGGTACCGAGCAGTACTTC

D gene: TRBD1
clone size: -
J gene: TRBJ1-2
V gene: TRBV19
CDR3 protein: CASSIGTGLTEGYTF
CDR3 DNA: TGTGCCAGTAGTATCGGGACAGGGCTGACGGAGGGCTACACCTTC

D gene: TRBD1
clone size: once
J gene: TRBJ2-2
V gene: TRBV5-6
CDR3 protein: CASSLQGQGATGELFF
CDR3 DNA: TGTGCCAGCAGCCTTCAAGGACAGGGGGCAACCGGGGAGCTGTTTTTT

D gene: TRBD1
clone size: -
J gene: TRBJ1-1
V gene: TRBV7-6
CDR3 protein: CASSLTGVHRGTEAFF
CDR3 DNA: TGTGCCAGCAGCTTAACAGGGGTTCATCGTGGCACTGAAGCTTTCTTT

D gene: -
clone size: -
J gene: TRBJ2-2
V gene: TRBV7-7
CDR3 protein: CASSLGRGRELFF
CDR3 DNA: TGTGCTAGCAGCTTAGGGCGGGGCCGGGAGCTGTTTTTT